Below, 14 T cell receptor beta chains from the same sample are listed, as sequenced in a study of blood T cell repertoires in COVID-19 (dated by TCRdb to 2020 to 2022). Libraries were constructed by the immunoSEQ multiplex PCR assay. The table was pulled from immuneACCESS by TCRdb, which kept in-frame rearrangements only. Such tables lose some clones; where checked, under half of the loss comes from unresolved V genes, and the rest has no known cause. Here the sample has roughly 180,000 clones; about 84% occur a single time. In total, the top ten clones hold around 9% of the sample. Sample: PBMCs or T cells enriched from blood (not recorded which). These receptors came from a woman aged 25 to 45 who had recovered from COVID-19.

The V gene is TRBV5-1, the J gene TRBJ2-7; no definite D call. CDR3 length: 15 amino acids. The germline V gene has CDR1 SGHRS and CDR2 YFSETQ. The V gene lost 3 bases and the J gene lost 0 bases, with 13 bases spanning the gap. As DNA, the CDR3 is TGCGCCAGCAGCTACGAGGATTTTAACTCCTACGAGCAGTACTTC. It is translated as CASSYEDFNSYEQYF.

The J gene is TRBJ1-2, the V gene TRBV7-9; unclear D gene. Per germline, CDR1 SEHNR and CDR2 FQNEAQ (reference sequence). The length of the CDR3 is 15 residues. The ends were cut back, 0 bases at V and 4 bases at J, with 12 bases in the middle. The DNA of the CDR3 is TGTGCCAGCAGCTTAGCCGGGGTGCATAGCTATGGCTACACCTTC. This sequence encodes CASSLAGVHSYGYTF.

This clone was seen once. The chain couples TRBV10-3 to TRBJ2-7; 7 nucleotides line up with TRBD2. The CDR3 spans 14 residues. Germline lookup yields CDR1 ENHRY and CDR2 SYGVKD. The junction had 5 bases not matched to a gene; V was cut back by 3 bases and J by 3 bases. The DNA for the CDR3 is TGTGCCATCAGTGATTCTAGCGGCGGCTACGAGCAGTACTTC. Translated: CAISDSSGGYEQYF.

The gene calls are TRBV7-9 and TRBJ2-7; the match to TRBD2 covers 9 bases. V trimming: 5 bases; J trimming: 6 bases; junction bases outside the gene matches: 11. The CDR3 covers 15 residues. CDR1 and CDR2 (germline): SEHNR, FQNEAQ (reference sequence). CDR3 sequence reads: CASSDLAGGPSEQYF. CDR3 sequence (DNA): TGTGCCAGCAGCGACCTCGCGGGAGGGCCAAGCGAGCAGTACTTC.

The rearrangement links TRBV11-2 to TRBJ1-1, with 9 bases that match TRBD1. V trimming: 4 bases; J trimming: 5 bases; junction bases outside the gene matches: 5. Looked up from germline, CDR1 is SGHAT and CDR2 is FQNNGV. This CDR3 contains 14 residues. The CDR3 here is CASSSQGARTEAFF. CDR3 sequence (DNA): TGTGCCAGCAGCTCACAGGGGGCGCGAACTGAAGCTTTCTTT.

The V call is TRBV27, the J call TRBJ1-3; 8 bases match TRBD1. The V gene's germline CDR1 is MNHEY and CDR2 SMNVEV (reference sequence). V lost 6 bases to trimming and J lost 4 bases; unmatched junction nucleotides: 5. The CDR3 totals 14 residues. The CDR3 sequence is CASRGDRIGNTIYF. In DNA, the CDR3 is TGTGCCAGCAGGGGGGACAGGATCGGAAACACCATATATTTT.

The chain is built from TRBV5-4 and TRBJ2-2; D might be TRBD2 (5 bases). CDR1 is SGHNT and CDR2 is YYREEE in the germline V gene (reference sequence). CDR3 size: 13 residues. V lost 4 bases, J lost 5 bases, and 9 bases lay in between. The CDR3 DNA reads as TGTGCCAGCAGCGCGGACTCGACCGGGGAGCTGTTTTTT. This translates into CASSADSTGELFF.

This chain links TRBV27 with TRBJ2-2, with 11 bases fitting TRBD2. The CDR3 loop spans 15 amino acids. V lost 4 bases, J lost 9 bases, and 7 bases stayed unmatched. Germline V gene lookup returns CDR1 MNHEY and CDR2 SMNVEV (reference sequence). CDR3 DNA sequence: TGTGCCAGCAGTTCGGGACTAGCGGAGACCCGGGAGCTGTTTTTT. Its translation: CASSSGLAETRELFF.

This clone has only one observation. CDR3 loop: CASSQSGTVNTEAFF. In nucleotides, the CDR3 is TGTGCCAGCAGCCAAAGCGGGACGGTGAACACTGAAGCTTTCTTT. The chain couples TRBV4-2 to TRBJ1-1; a weak D match, TRBD1 (5 bases). Germline loops: CDR1 LGHNA, CDR2 YNFKEQ. The CDR3 is 15 amino acids. V lost 2 bases to trimming and J lost 0 bases, with 10 bases between them.

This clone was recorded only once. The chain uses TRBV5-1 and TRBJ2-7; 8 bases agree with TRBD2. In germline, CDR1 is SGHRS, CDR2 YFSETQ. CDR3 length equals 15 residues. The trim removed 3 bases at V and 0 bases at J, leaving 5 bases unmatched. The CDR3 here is CASSSVAGPSYEQYF. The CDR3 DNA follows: TGCGCCAGCAGCTCCGTAGCGGGACCCTCCTACGAGCAGTACTTC.

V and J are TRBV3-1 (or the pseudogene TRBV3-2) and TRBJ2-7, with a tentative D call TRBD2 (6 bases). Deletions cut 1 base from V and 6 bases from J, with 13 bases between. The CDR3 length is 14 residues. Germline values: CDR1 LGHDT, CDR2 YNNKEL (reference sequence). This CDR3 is CASSQVERVGEQYF. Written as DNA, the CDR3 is TGTGCCAGCAGCCAAGTGGAGCGGGTAGGCGAGCAGTACTTC.

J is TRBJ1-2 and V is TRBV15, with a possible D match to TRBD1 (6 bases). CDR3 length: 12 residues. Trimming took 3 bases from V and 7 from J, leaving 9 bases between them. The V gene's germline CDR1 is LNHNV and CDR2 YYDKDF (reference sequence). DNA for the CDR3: TGTGCCACCAGCAGGGGACATCCTGGCTACACCTTC. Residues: CATSRGHPGYTF.

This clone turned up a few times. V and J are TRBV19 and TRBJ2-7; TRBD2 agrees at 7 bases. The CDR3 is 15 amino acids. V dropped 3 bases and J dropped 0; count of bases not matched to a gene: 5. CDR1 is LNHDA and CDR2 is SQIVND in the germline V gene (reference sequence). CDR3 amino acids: CASSIELASSYEQYF. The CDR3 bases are TGTGCCAGTAGTATTGAACTAGCGAGCTCCTACGAGCAGTACTTC.

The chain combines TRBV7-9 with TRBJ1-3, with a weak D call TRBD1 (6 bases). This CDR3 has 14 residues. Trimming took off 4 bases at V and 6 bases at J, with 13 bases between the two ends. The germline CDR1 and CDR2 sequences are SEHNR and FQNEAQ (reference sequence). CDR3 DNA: TGTGCCAGCAGCTCAGAACAGGGTTCAAACACCATATATTTT. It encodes CASSSEQGSNTIYF.